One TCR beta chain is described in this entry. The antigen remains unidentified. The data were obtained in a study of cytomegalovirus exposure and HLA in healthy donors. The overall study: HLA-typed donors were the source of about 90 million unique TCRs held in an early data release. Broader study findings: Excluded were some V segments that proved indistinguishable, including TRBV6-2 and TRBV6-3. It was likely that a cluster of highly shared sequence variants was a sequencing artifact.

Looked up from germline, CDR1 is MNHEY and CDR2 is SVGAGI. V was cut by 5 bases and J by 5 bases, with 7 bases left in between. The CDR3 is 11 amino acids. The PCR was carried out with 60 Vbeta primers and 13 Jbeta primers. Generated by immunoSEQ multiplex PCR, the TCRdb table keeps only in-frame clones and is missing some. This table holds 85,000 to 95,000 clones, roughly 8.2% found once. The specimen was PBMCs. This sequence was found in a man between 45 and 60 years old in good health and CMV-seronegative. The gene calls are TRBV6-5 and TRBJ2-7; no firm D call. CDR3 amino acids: CASSQLHEQYF. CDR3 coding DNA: TGTGCCAGCAGTCAACTCCACGAGCAGTACTTC.